This passage covers 30 T cell receptor beta chains from one sample sequenced in a study of CD8+ T cells in alopecia areata. Following extraction, RNA underwent reverse transcription to cDNA, which served as the sequencing template. Data came from immunoSEQ multiplex PCR; TCRdb stores just in-frame clones and leaves some out. The sample has 160,000 or so clones; 58% are singletons. The treatment: oral pan-JAK inhibitor, 5-10 mg twice daily. Sequenced material: CD4+ T cells sorted from blood, taken at approximately week 61, from a patient treated with tofacitinib. These receptors originate from a human donor with alopecia areata.

V is TRBV7-9 and J is TRBJ2-7; the D is unclear. The V end lost 2 bases, the J end lost 3 bases, and 2 bases lay between the germline ends. This CDR3 region has 11 residues. Germline assignment: CDR1 SEHNR and CDR2 FQNEAQ (reference sequence). CDR3 region: CASSLFYEQYF. Written as DNA, the CDR3 is TGTGCCAGCAGCTTATTCTACGAGCAGTACTTC.

This CDR3 is CSVHPGRVNTEAFF. Written as DNA, the CDR3 is TGCAGCGTTCATCCCGGCAGAGTGAACACTGAAGCTTTCTTT. The rearrangement joins TRBV29-1 to TRBJ1-1; D unclear. The CDR3 covers 14 residues. V lost 5 bases to trimming and J lost 0 bases, with 13 bases between them. Germline CDR1 and CDR2: SQVTM and ANQGSEA.

This sequence joins TRBV7-6 and TRBJ2-3; 7 bases match TRBD1. V lost 0 bases to trimming and J lost 0 bases; unmatched junction nucleotides: 9. CDR3 length: 18 amino acids. CDR1 and CDR2 (germline): SGHVS, FNYEAQ. The CDR3 DNA reads as TGTGCCAGCAGCTTAGCGGGGCGAGGGACAGAGAGCACAGATACGCAGTATTTT. Translating gives CASSLAGRGTESTDTQYF.

The rearrangement links TRBV30 to TRBJ1-2, with TRBD1 identical over 10 bases. The CDR3 has 13 amino acids. CDR1 and CDR2 from the germline V gene are GTSNPN and SVGIG (reference sequence). DNA for the CDR3: TGTGCATCCGGACAGGGGGATGGTCGCGGCTACACCTTC. It encodes CASGQGDGRGYTF.

The count of this clone is one. The chain links TRBV5-1 to TRBJ2-5, with 10 bases identical to TRBD2. Germline V gene sequence: CDR1 SGHRS, CDR2 YFSETQ. There are 15 residues in the CDR3. V dropped 5 bases and J dropped 4; count of bases not matched to a gene: 8. CDR3 DNA: TGCGCCAGCAGGAAACTAGCGGGAAAGTCAGAGACCCAGTACTTC. Protein product: CASRKLAGKSETQYF.

The genes are TRBV27 and TRBJ2-7, with D tentatively TRBD2 (6 bases). CDR3 length: 15 residues. Trimming stripped 0 bases from V and 2 bases from J, with 11 bases between. Germline V CDR1 and CDR2: MNHEY, SMNVEV (reference sequence). CDR3 in DNA: TGTGCCAGCAGTTTATCGAGTAGCGGAGCCTACGAGCAGTACTTC. This sequence encodes CASSLSSSGAYEQYF.

V is TRBV7-9 and J is TRBJ2-5; the D gene is possibly TRBD1 (6 bases). The length of the CDR3 is 15 residues. Trimming removed 4 bases from V and 2 bases from J, with 14 bases in between. Germline values: CDR1 SEHNR, CDR2 FQNEAQ (reference sequence). This chain's CDR3 is CASSSHRVRQETQYF. The CDR3 coding sequence is TGTGCCAGCAGCTCCCACAGGGTGAGGCAAGAGACCCAGTACTTC.

In this sample, this clone turned up a few times. The CDR3 sequence: CASSQAVPTNEKLFF. The DNA for the CDR3 is TGTGCCAGCAGCCAAGCTGTACCAACTAATGAAAAACTGTTTTTT. V and J are TRBV14 and TRBJ1-4; D is ambiguous. CDR1 SGHDN and CDR2 FVKESK come from the germline V gene. The CDR3 is made up of 15 amino acids. V dropped 1 base and J dropped 0 bases, with 6 bases sitting between them.

This clone was seen more than once but under ten times. This sequence joins TRBV19 and TRBJ2-5; the D gene could be TRBD1 or TRBD2 (5 bases each). The CDR3 has 15 residues. Trimming cost V 3 bases and J 2 bases, with 13 bases left between them. Germline CDR1 is LNHDA and CDR2 is SQIVND (reference sequence). CDR3 coding DNA: TGTGCCAGTAGTATGGAGAGGGGTCGGCAAGAGACCCAGTACTTC. Translation: CASSMERGRQETQYF. Using reference TRBV19 and TRBJ2-5 for the parts outside the CDR3, the full variable domain is DGGITQSPKYLFRKEGQNVTLSCEQNLNHDAMYWYRQDPGQGLRLIYYSQIVNDFQKGDIAEGYSVSREKKESFPLTVTSAQKNPTAFYLCASSMERGRQETQYFGPGTRLLVL.

V is TRBV18 and J is TRBJ2-5; D is unclear. Trimming shortened V by 3 bases and J by 5 bases, and 7 bases separated the two germline ends. The CDR3 runs 12 residues. Germline V gives CDR1 KGHSH, CDR2 LQKENI. The CDR3 loop reads CASSPTGETQYF. CDR3 nucleotides: TGTGCCAGCTCACCGACGGGTGAGACCCAGTACTTC.

This clone has just a few counts. The rearrangement joins TRBV5-1 to TRBJ2-7, with TRBD1 matching 9 bases. Germline V gene lookup returns CDR1 SGHRS and CDR2 YFSETQ. The V gene end was trimmed by 0 bases and the J gene end by 5 bases; junction bases not matched to a gene: 3. This CDR3 contains 14 residues. In DNA, the CDR3 is TGCGCCAGCAGCTTGGGACAGGGGGAGAACGAGCAGTACTTC. The encoded protein is CASSLGQGENEQYF.

This clone was found a few times. DNA for the CDR3: TGTGCCATCAGTGACGCCGGGACAGGGAGCACTGAAGCTTTCTTT. Translating it yields CAISDAGTGSTEAFF. This rearrangement joins TRBV10-3 to TRBJ1-1; the match to TRBD1 covers 9 bases. Germline V gene data show CDR1 as ENHRY and CDR2 as SYGVKD. The V segment lost 3 bases and the J segment 4 bases; nucleotides outside the gene matches: 6. The CDR3 length is 15 residues.

The V gene is TRBV7-2, the J gene TRBJ1-5; maybe TRBD1 (6 bases). This CDR3 has 13 residues. The ends were cut back, 5 bases at V and 7 bases at J, with 12 bases in the middle. Germline CDR1 reads SGHTA; CDR2 reads FQGNSA. The CDR3 sequence: CASSTQGSQPQHF. Here the CDR3 DNA reads TGTGCCAGCAGCACACAGGGAAGCCAGCCCCAGCATTTT.

The chain recombines TRBV19 with TRBJ1-2; D is possibly TRBD1 (5 bases). This CDR3 is 15 amino acids long. In germline, CDR1 is LNHDA, CDR2 SQIVND (reference sequence). V was clipped by 6 bases and J by 4 bases, with 18 bases between them. CDR3 sequence (DNA): TGTGCCAGTAGCGCTACATCGACAGCTATCTATGGCTACACCTTC. It yields the protein CASSATSTAIYGYTF. Together with reference TRBV19 and TRBJ1-2, the CDR3 gives the full variable domain: DGGITQSPKYLFRKEGQNVTLSCEQNLNHDAMYWYRQDPGQGLRLIYYSQIVNDFQKGDIAEGYSVSREKKESFPLTVTSAQKNPTAFYLCASSATSTAIYGYTFGSGTRLTVV.

The chain recombines TRBV27 with TRBJ2-5; no clear D. CDR3 length: 13 residues. Germline V gene data show CDR1 as MNHEY and CDR2 as SMNVEV (reference sequence). The ends were cut back, 3 bases at V and 5 bases at J, with 10 bases in the middle. This chain's CDR3 is CASSLRERETQYF. CDR3 DNA sequence: TGTGCCAGCAGTTTGAGAGAACGGGAGACCCAGTACTTC.

The CDR3 loop reads CASVTRGGEQYF. Here the CDR3 DNA reads TGTGCCAGCGTCACCAGGGGGGGCGAGCAGTACTTC. This chain connects TRBV18 to TRBJ2-7, with D perhaps assigned TRBD1 or TRBD2 (7 bases each). The CDR3 is made up of 12 amino acids. Trimming shortened V by 8 bases and J by 6 bases, and 14 bases separated the two germline ends. Germline loops: CDR1 KGHSH, CDR2 LQKENI.

This chain uses TRBV6-5 with TRBJ2-5; 12 positions agree with TRBD2. The V and J ends lost 4 bases and 4 bases, in that order; junction bases with no gene match: 4. The length of the CDR3 is 15 residues. Germline V CDR1 and CDR2: MNHEY, SVGAGI. CDR3 residues: CASSSSGGALETQYF. The CDR3 DNA sequence: TGTGCCAGCAGTTCTAGCGGGGGGGCCCTAGAGACCCAGTACTTC.

CDR3 nucleotides: TGTGCCACCAGCAGAGACGCCGACTCCTACGAGCAGTACTTC. Translated: CATSRDADSYEQYF. The chain has TRBV15 and TRBJ2-7; D unclear. The germline gives CDR1 LNHNV, CDR2 YYDKDF (reference sequence). The V gene lost 0 bases and the J gene lost 0 bases, with 6 bases spanning the gap. The CDR3 totals 14 residues.

A few counts support this clone. V and J are TRBV30 and TRBJ1-5, with D possibly matching TRBD1 (6 bases). Germline loops: CDR1 GTSNPN, CDR2 SVGIG (reference sequence). Deletions cut 1 base from V and 7 bases from J, with 11 bases between. This CDR3 has 13 amino acids. CDR3 amino acids: CAWSGGGGQPQHF. For the CDR3, the DNA is TGTGCCTGGAGTGGAGGGGGAGGGCAGCCCCAGCATTTT. The whole variable domain, remainder taken from reference TRBV30 and TRBJ1-5, is SQTIHQWPATLVQPVGSPLSLECTVEGTSNPNLYWYRQAAGRGLQLLFYSVGIGQISSEVPQNLSASRPQDRQFILSSKKLLLSDSGFYLCAWSGGGGQPQHFGDGTRLSIL.

In this sample, this clone turned up a few times. The chain has TRBV15 and TRBJ1-4, with 7 bases identical to TRBD1. Germline-derived CDR1 and CDR2 are LNHNV and YYDKDF (reference sequence). The CDR3 spans 15 residues. The V gene end was trimmed by 2 bases and the J gene end by 2 bases; junction bases not matched to a gene: 2. The CDR3 is CATSRPGQTNEKLFF. Here the CDR3 DNA reads TGTGCCACCAGCAGACCGGGACAGACTAATGAAAAACTGTTTTTT.

V is TRBV5-1 and J is TRBJ2-1; no firm D call. Germline CDR1 SGHRS, CDR2 YFSETQ. This CDR3 has 16 amino acids. V was trimmed by 6 bases and J by 9 bases, leaving 25 bases between them. The DNA for the CDR3 is TGCGCCAGCAACTCACCGAGGTCTACCCTGGATGGTGAGCAGTTCTTC. Translation: CASNSPRSTLDGEQFF.

This rearrangement joins TRBV25-1 to TRBJ2-7, with D unresolved. The CDR3 consists of 15 residues. Germline CDR1 MGHDK, CDR2 SYGVNS. V shed 1 base and J shed 6 bases, with 16 bases lying between them. CDR3 residues: CASSEWASPASEQYF. The DNA of the CDR3 is TGTGCCAGCAGTGAATGGGCATCGCCAGCTAGCGAGCAGTACTTC.

This clone was detected only once. The V gene is TRBV6-1, the J gene TRBJ2-5; D remains unclear. The germline CDR1 and CDR2 sequences are MNHNS and SASEGT. V was trimmed by 4 bases and J by 5 bases, leaving 5 bases between them. The CDR3 loop spans 11 amino acids. CDR3: CASSVGETQYF. For the CDR3, the DNA is TGTGCCAGCAGTGTTGGGGAGACCCAGTACTTC.

This clone was detected only a few times. The genes are TRBV5-1 and TRBJ2-5; D could derive from TRBD1 or TRBD2 (5 bases each). V was clipped by 4 bases and J by 13 bases, with 23 bases between them. The CDR3 is made up of 14 amino acids. Looked up from germline, CDR1 is SGHRS and CDR2 is YFSETQ. This chain's CDR3 is CASSPRQGPPHPYF. DNA for the CDR3: TGCGCCAGCAGCCCAAGGCAGGGACCGCCACATCCGTACTTC.

This chain connects TRBV30 to TRBJ2-3; D is unresolved. With 5 bases removed from V and 2 bases from J, the gap between germline ends came to 8 bases. The CDR3 consists of 12 residues. The germline V gene has CDR1 GTSNPN and CDR2 SVGIG (reference sequence). The CDR3 nucleotides read TGTGCCTGGGACGAACACACAGATACGCAGTATTTT. Translating it yields CAWDEHTDTQYF.

The chain carries TRBV12-5 and TRBJ2-1; D is uncertain. CDR1 and CDR2 from the germline V gene are LGHNT and FRNRAP. This CDR3 is built from 13 residues. V was pared by 4 bases and J by 7 bases, with 11 bases between. The CDR3 DNA follows: TGTGCTAGTGGTTCCGGTGGTAGAAATGAGCAGTTCTTC. It translates to CASGSGGRNEQFF.

This sequence joins TRBV15 and TRBJ1-3; 10 positions match TRBD1. The CDR3 contains 16 residues. CDR1 is LNHNV, CDR2 YYDKDF, per germline (reference sequence). V gave up 3 bases and J gave up 7 bases; unmatched junction bases: 9. CDR3 residues: CATSRAGSGQGNTIYF. For the CDR3, the DNA is TGTGCCACCAGCAGGGCGGGTTCGGGACAGGGGAACACCATATATTTT. Using reference TRBV15 and TRBJ1-3 for the parts outside the CDR3, the full variable domain is DAMVIQNPRYQVTQFGKPVTLSCSQTLNHNVMYWYQQKSSQAPKLLFHYYDKDFNNEADTPDNFQSRRPNTSFCFLDIRSPGLGDTAMYLCATSRAGSGQGNTIYFGEGSWLTVV.

This clone occurred a few times. The chain couples TRBV29-1 to TRBJ2-5; D is ambiguous. CDR1 and CDR2 (germline): SQVTM, ANQGSEA. This CDR3 has 11 residues. Trimming cost V 4 bases and J 3 bases, with 6 bases left between them. The CDR3 reads CSVVTEETQYF. CDR3 sequence (DNA): TGCAGCGTTGTCACAGAAGAGACCCAGTACTTC.

The rearrangement joins TRBV7-9 to TRBJ1-1; 7 bases match TRBD1. The trim removed 3 bases at V and 4 bases at J, leaving 5 bases unmatched. CDR1 and CDR2 from the germline V gene are SEHNR and FQNEAQ (reference sequence). The CDR3 contains 14 residues. In DNA, the CDR3 is TGTGCCAGCAGCTTCAGGGGGGTGGGCACTGAAGCTTTCTTT. This sequence encodes CASSFRGVGTEAFF.

This chain connects TRBV4-2 to TRBJ2-4, with D tentatively TRBD2 (6 bases). The CDR3 has 16 residues. The ends were cut back, 3 bases at V and 3 bases at J, with 15 bases in the middle. Germline V gives CDR1 LGHNA, CDR2 YNFKEQ. The chain's CDR3 is CASSHTRSGDKNIQYF. CDR3 coding DNA: TGTGCCAGCAGCCATACCCGTAGCGGCGACAAAAACATTCAGTACTTC.